This entry lists 11 T cell receptor beta chains sequenced from one sample in a study of response to subunit inactivated influenza vaccine. TCRdb redid the calling of the RT-PCR reads with MiXCR, one entry per CDR3 protein. Here the sample spans 450,000 to 550,000 distinct CDR3 sequences, 25% being singletons. The starting material was CD4+ T cells sorted from PBMCs, obtained more than 4 days after vaccination. Receptors were obtained from a man aged 45 to 65 who received an inactivated influenza vaccine.

The V gene is TRBV3-1, the J gene TRBJ2-4; TRBD2 might be the D (7 bases). Germline V gene sequence: CDR1 LGHDT, CDR2 YNNKEL (reference sequence). The CDR3 runs 15 residues. V was shortened by 4 bases and J by 3 bases, with 13 bases between the two germline ends. The CDR3 reads CASSLAGAGKNIQYF. CDR3 nucleotide sequence: TGTGCCAGCAGCCTCGCGGGGGCAGGCAAAAACATTCAGTACTTC.

This clonotype was detected only a few times. The chain joins TRBV20-1 to TRBJ1-1; TRBD1 might be the D (6 bases). The V end lost 3 bases, the J end lost 4 bases, and 12 bases lay between the germline ends. The CDR3 is made up of 13 amino acids. The germline V gene has CDR1 DFQATT and CDR2 SNEGSKA (reference sequence). The CDR3 here is CSARILGGTEAFF. In nucleotides, the CDR3 is TGCAGTGCTAGGATCCTAGGGGGCACTGAAGCTTTCTTT.

This clonotype was counted a few times. V and J are TRBV12-3 or TRBV12-4 and TRBJ2-5; D unresolved. Trimming pared 7 bases from V and 4 bases from J, leaving 13 bases between. CDR3 length: 13 residues. The chain's CDR3 is CASTTRTGETQYF. In DNA, the CDR3 is TGTGCCAGCACCACCCGAACCGGAGAGACCCAGTACTTC.

The chain joins TRBV30 to TRBJ1-5; 7 nucleotides line up with TRBD1. J lost 7 bases, V lost 0 bases, and 3 bases had no gene match. CDR1 and CDR2 from the germline V gene are GTSNPN and SVGIG (reference sequence). CDR3 length: 13 residues. The CDR3 sequence: CAWSVRQGQPQHF. CDR3 in DNA: TGTGCCTGGAGTGTCAGACAGGGCCAGCCCCAGCATTTT.

This rearrangement joins TRBV5-1 to TRBJ2-1; D ambiguous. Per germline, CDR1 SGHRS and CDR2 YFSETQ. Trimming took off 0 bases at V and 9 bases at J, with 4 bases between the two ends. This CDR3 region has 11 residues. The CDR3 DNA reads TGCGCCAGCAGCTTGGATGTTGAGCAGTTCTTC. Protein: CASSLDVEQFF.

This sequence joins TRBV7-8 and TRBJ2-5; D ambiguous. The CDR3 is made up of 14 amino acids. CDR1 is SGHVS and CDR2 is FQNEAQ in the germline V gene. V lost 0 bases to trimming and J lost 5 bases, with 10 bases between them. The CDR3 sequence: CASSLAGPVETQYF. CDR3 nucleotide sequence: TGTGCCAGCAGCTTAGCAGGGCCGGTGGAGACCCAGTACTTC.

The chain carries TRBV28 and TRBJ2-5; no clear D gene. The CDR3 extends over 17 amino acids. The germline gives CDR1 MDHEN, CDR2 SYDVKM. V was clipped by 6 bases and J by 2 bases, with 22 bases between them. DNA for the CDR3: TGTGCCAGCAGCCCCGCCCCCACTTGGGTACGACAAGAGACCCAGTACTTC. This codes for CASSPAPTWVRQETQYF. Full variable domain (rest looked up from reference TRBV28 and TRBJ2-5): DVKVTQSSRYLVKRTGEKVFLECVQDMDHENMFWYRQDPGLGLRLIYFSYDVKMKEKGDIPEGYSVSREKKERFSLILESASTNQTSMYLCASSPAPTWVRQETQYFGPGTRLLVL.

On this clonotype: One end of the junction does not line up with germline, which may come from a read error. CDR3 in amino acids: CCARDLRESSGNTIYF. The DNA of the CDR3 is TGCTGTGCTAGAGATCTACGGGAAAGCTCTGGAAACACCATATATTTT. The chain joins TRBV20-1 to TRBJ1-3, with no clear D. Germline V lookup: CDR1 DFQATT, CDR2 SNEGSKA (reference sequence). This CDR3 spans 16 amino acids.

This clonotype has more than one count but fewer than ten. The chain links TRBV5-1 to TRBJ2-5; D is uncertain. The CDR3 runs 15 residues. CDR1 is SGHRS and CDR2 is YFSETQ in the germline V gene. Between the trimmed V and J ends, which lost 1 base and 5 bases, there was a span of 15 bases. The CDR3: CASSLRASTRETQYF. The CDR3 DNA reads TGCGCCAGCAGCTTGCGGGCCTCAACACGGGAGACCCAGTACTTC.

CDR3: CASRTSERNEQFF. The CDR3 nucleotides read TGTGCCAGCCGGACTAGCGAAAGAAATGAGCAGTTCTTC. The V gene is TRBV10-3, the J gene TRBJ2-1; 9 bases line up with TRBD2. The CDR3 length is 13 residues. The germline gives CDR1 ENHRY, CDR2 SYGVKD. The junction had 8 bases not matched to a gene; V was cut back by 10 bases and J by 7 bases.

The V and J genes are TRBV7-8 and TRBJ2-3, with D maybe TRBD2 (5 bases). V was cut by 5 bases and J by 1 base, with 22 bases left in between. The length of the CDR3 is 18 residues. Germline CDR1 reads SGHVS; CDR2 reads FQNEAQ. The CDR3 sequence is CASSARRLASIRTDTQYF. The CDR3 DNA follows: TGTGCCAGCAGCGCGCGGAGGTTGGCTAGCATCCGCACAGATACGCAGTATTTT.